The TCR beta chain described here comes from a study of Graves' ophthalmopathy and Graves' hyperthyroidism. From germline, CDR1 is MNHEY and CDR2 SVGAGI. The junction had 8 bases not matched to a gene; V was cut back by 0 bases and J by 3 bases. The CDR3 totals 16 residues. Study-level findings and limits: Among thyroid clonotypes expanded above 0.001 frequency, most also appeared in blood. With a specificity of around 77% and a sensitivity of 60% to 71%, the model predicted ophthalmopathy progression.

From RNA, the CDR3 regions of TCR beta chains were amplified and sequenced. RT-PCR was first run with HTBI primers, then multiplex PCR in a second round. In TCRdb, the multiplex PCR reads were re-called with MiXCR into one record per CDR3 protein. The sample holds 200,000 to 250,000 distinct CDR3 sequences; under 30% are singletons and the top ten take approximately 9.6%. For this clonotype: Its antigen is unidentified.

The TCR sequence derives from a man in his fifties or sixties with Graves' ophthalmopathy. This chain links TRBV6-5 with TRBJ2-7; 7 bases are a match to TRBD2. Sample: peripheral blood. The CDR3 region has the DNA TGTGCCAGCAGTTACTCGAATCTCGGCGGGAGCTACGAGCAGTACTTC. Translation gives CASSYSNLGGSYEQYF.